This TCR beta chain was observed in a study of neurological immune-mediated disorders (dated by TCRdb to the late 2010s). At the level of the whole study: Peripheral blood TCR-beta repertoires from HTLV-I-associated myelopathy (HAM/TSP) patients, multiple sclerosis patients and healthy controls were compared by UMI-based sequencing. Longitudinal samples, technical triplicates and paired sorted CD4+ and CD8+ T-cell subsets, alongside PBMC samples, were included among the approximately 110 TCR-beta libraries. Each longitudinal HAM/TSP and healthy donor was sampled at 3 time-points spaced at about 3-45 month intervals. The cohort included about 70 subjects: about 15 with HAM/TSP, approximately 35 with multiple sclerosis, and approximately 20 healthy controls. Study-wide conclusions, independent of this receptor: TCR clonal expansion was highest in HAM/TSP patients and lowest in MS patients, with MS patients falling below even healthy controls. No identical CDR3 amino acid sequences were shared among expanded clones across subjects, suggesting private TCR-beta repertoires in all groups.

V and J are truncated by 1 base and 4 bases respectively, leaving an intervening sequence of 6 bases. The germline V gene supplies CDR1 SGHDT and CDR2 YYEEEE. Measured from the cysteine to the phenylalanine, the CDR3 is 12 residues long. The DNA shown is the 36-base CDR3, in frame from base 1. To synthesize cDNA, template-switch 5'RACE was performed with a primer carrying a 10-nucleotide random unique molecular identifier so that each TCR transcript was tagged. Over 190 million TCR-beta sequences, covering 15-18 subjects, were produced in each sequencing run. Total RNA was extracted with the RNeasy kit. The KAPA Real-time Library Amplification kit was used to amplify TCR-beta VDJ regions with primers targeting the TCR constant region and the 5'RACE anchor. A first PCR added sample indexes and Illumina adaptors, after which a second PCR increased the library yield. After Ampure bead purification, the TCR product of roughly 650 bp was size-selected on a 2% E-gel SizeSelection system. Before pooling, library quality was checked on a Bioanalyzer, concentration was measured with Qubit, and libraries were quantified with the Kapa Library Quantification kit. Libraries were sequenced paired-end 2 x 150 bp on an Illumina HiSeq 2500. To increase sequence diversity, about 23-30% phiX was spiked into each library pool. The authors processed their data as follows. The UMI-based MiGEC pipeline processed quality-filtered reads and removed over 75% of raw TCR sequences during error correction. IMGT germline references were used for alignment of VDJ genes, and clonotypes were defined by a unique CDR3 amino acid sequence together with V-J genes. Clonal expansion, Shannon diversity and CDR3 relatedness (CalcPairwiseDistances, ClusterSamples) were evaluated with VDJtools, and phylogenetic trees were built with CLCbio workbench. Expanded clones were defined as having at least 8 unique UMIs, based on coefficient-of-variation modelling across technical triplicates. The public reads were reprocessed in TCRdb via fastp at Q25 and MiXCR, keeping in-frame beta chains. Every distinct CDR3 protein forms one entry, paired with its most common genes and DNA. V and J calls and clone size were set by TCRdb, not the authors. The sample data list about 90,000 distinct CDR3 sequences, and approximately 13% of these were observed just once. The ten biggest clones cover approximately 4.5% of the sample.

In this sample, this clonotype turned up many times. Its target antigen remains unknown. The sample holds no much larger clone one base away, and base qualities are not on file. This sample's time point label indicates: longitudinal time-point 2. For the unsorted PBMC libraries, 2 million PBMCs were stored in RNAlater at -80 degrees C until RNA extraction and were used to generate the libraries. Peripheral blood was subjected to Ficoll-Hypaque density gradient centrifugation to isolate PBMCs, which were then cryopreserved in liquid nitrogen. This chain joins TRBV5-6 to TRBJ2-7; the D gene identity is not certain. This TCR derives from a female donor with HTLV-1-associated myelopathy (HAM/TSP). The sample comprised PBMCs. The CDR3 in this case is CASSLWVYEQYF. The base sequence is TGTGCCAGCAGCTTGTGGGTTTACGAGCAGTACTTC.